Listed here is a single TCR beta chain. Its specificity is unknown. Other DNA sequences from this sample encode an identical CDR3 as well. In germline, CDR1 is SGHDT, CDR2 YYEEEE. V was clipped by 0 bases and J by 5 bases, with 11 bases between them. The CDR3 consists of 15 residues. The data were obtained in a study of OX40 agonist ivuxolimab in advanced cancers. General observations from the study: Relatively little clonal expansion, among the lowest observed, appeared in partial responders at 0.1-3.0 mg/kg.

TCRdb keeps only in-frame clones here, not all; method: immunoSEQ multiplex PCR. The profile shows some 68,000 clones, 87% of them singletons. The source of this sequence is an adult with an advanced solid tumor such as melanoma, head and neck, liver or kidney cancer. The chain joins TRBV5-6 to TRBJ2-2, with unresolved D. The material sequenced was CD4+ or CD8+ T cells sorted from blood, taken in a trial of the OX40 agonist ivuxolimab. The CDR3 nucleotides read TGTGCCAGCAGCTTGGCCCTACGGAAAACCGGGGAGCTGTTTTTT. It is translated as CASSLALRKTGELFF. Full variable domain (outside the CDR3, taken from reference TRBV5-6 and TRBJ2-2): DAGVTQSPTHLIKTRGQQVTLRCSPKSGHDTVSWYQQALGQGPQFIFQYYEEEERQRGNFPDRFSGHQFPNYSSELNVNALLLGDSALYLCASSLALRKTGELFFGEGSRLTVL.